Shown below are 14 T cell receptor beta chains from a single sample sequenced in a study of vaccination effects on CD4 cells after COVID-19. No antigen is known for these receptors. CD4+ T cells specific for antigen were expanded with viral peptide pools by the ViraFEST assay before sequencing. Following 10 days of culture, CD4+ T cells were isolated. Either the mRNA-1273 or the BNT162b2 vaccine was given to participants as two doses. The protocol was immunoSEQ multiplex PCR, while the TCRdb copy is restricted to in-frame clones and leaves out a portion. Here the sample spans about 61,000 clones, approximately 73% being singletons. The material sequenced was CD4+ T cells from PBMCs cultured with HCoV-229E spike peptides, taken after COVID-19 vaccination. These TCRs come from a human donor who received a COVID-19 vaccine.

V usage is TRBV12-5 and J usage is TRBJ2-5; D not certain. V lost 6 bases to trimming and J lost 6 bases, with 5 bases between them. CDR1 LGHNT and CDR2 FRNRAP come from the germline V gene. This CDR3 has 10 amino acids. DNA of the CDR3: TGTGCTAGTGGACTTAAGACCCAGTACTTC. This gives the protein CASGLKTQYF.

This chain uses TRBV5-1 with TRBJ2-4; the D gene is possibly TRBD2 (6 bases). Germline CDR1 is SGHRS and CDR2 is YFSETQ. V lost 2 bases, J lost 7 bases, and 10 bases lay in between. There are 13 residues in the CDR3. This CDR3 is CASSLYRGNIQYF. CDR3 nucleotides: TGCGCCAGCAGCTTATACCGGGGGAACATTCAGTACTTC.

The chain carries TRBV19 and TRBJ1-4; possible D gene TRBD1, 6 bases. CDR3 length equals 17 residues. Germline CDR1 is LNHDA and CDR2 is SQIVND (reference sequence). V was pared by 4 bases and J by 0 bases, with 15 bases between. This CDR3 is CASSKNREGSTNEKLFF. For the CDR3, the DNA is TGTGCCAGTAGTAAAAACAGGGAGGGTTCAACTAATGAAAAACTGTTTTTT.

The chain combines TRBV5-1 with TRBJ2-1; a weak D match, TRBD1 (5 bases). The ends were cut back, 4 bases at V and 10 bases at J, with 12 bases in the middle. This CDR3 region has 12 residues. Germline V CDR1 and CDR2: SGHRS, YFSETQ. The CDR3 is CASSRQNSEQFF. The DNA of the CDR3 is TGCGCCAGCAGCCGACAGAACTCCGAGCAGTTCTTC.

The chain couples TRBV28 to TRBJ2-5, with 12 bases lining up with TRBD2. V shed 6 bases, J shed 2 bases, and the junction held 4 bases outside the gene matches. The CDR3 is made up of 15 amino acids. Per the germline V gene, CDR1 is MDHEN and CDR2 is SYDVKM. CDR3 sequence (DNA): TGTGCCAGCAGAGGACTAGCGGGGATTCAAGAGACCCAGTACTTC. Protein sequence: CASRGLAGIQETQYF. The whole variable domain, remainder taken from reference TRBV28 and TRBJ2-5, is DVKVTQSSRYLVKRTGEKVFLECVQDMDHENMFWYRQDPGLGLRLIYFSYDVKMKEKGDIPEGYSVSREKKERFSLILESASTNQTSMYLCASRGLAGIQETQYFGPGTRLLVL.

V usage is TRBV2 and J usage is TRBJ1-1; D is ambiguous. V was shortened by 4 bases and J by 3 bases, with 3 bases between the two germline ends. Germline CDR1 is SNHLY and CDR2 is FYNNEI. CDR3 length equals 11 residues. The CDR3 spells CASSVYTEAFF. The DNA for the CDR3 is TGTGCCAGCAGTGTTTACACTGAAGCTTTCTTT.

This clone appeared once. The chain joins TRBV6-2 or TRBV6-3 to TRBJ1-1; D call uncertain. The CDR3 totals 16 residues. Trimming shortened V by 5 bases and J by 5 bases, and 21 bases separated the two germline ends. Germline loops: CDR1 MNHEY, CDR2 SVGEGT. CDR3 residues: CASSQSRRGTRTEAFF. DNA for the CDR3: TGTGCCAGCAGTCAAAGTCGGAGAGGAACGAGGACTGAAGCTTTCTTT.

The J gene is TRBJ2-2, the V gene TRBV18, with 7 positions matching TRBD2. The junction had 3 bases not matched to a gene; V was cut back by 4 bases and J by 4 bases. This CDR3 spans 14 amino acids. CDR1 is KGHSH, CDR2 LQKENI, per germline. The CDR3 protein is CASSQGRATGELFF. The DNA for the CDR3 is TGTGCCAGCTCACAAGGGAGGGCCACCGGGGAGCTGTTTTTT. The whole variable domain, filled in from reference TRBV18 and TRBJ2-2, reads NAGVMQNPRHLVRRRGQEARLRCSPMKGHSHVYWYRQLPEEGLKFMVYLQKENIIDESGMPKERFSAEFPKEGPSILRIQQVVRGDSAAYFCASSQGRATGELFFGEGSRLTVL.

In regard to this clone: The junction departs from the called germline gene at one end, perhaps through a read error. CDR3 sequence (DNA): TGTGCCAGCAGTTTGCGGCAGGGGAAGAGGGGCTTC. Its translation is CASSLRQGKRGF. This chain uses TRBV12-3 or TRBV12-4 with TRBJ1-2, with D perhaps matching TRBD1 (6 bases). The CDR3 runs to 12 residues.

The chain couples TRBV11-3 to TRBJ2-1; D is perhaps TRBD1 (6 bases). CDR1 and CDR2 from the germline V gene are SGHNT and YENEEA. The V end lost 3 bases, the J end lost 6 bases, and 15 bases lay between the germline ends. CDR3 length: 15 residues. CDR3 sequence reads: CASSFNREYGNEQFF. For the CDR3, the DNA is TGTGCCAGCAGCTTTAACAGGGAATATGGCAATGAGCAGTTCTTC.

The chain combines TRBV18 with TRBJ2-7, with 11 bases that match TRBD1. V gave up 2 bases and J gave up 0 bases; unmatched junction bases: 0. Germline CDR1 KGHSH, CDR2 LQKENI. This CDR3 is 15 amino acids long. The CDR3, as DNA: TGTGCCAGCTCACCAGGGACAGGGGGCTCCTACGAGCAGTACGTC. It is translated as CASSPGTGGSYEQYV.

The chain uses TRBV28 and TRBJ2-6; TRBD2 might be the D (5 bases). CDR3 length: 18 amino acids. CDR1 and CDR2 from the germline V gene are MDHEN and SYDVKM. V was cut by 5 bases and J by 3 bases, with 20 bases left in between. This CDR3 is CASSRDGLDPGGANVLTF. CDR3 DNA: TGTGCCAGCAGTCGAGATGGACTCGATCCGGGTGGGGCCAACGTCCTGACTTTC.

This clone was picked up a small number of times. The rearrangement uses TRBV7-9 and TRBJ1-3; possibly TRBD1 for D (5 bases). There are 15 residues in the CDR3. Deletions cut 5 bases from V and 3 bases from J, with 14 bases between. CDR1 is SEHNR and CDR2 is FQNEAQ in the germline V gene (reference sequence). This CDR3 is CASSAGSHGGNTIYF. The CDR3 bases are TGTGCCAGCAGCGCAGGGTCTCACGGTGGAAACACCATATATTTT.

V is TRBV15 and J is TRBJ1-1; perhaps TRBD1 as D (5 bases). The CDR3 consists of 15 residues. V was trimmed by 2 bases and J by 1 base, leaving 11 bases between them. The germline gives CDR1 LNHNV, CDR2 YYDKDF (reference sequence). DNA of the CDR3: TGTGCCACCAGCAGAACTAACGACAGGAACACTGAAGCTTTCTTT. As protein: CATSRTNDRNTEAFF.